This T cell receptor beta chain was captured by sequencing in a study of CD8 T cells in ankylosing spondylitis. V was shortened by 7 bases and J by 3 bases, with 18 bases between the two germline ends. The CDR3 consists of 15 residues. CDR1 is SEHNR and CDR2 is FQNEAQ in the germline V gene (reference sequence). Using its own MiXCR run on the 5' RACE reads, TCRdb lists one record per CDR3 protein. The table shows approximately 250,000 distinct CDR3 sequences, with 8% to 9% occurring only once. Concerning this clonotype: A much more abundant neighbour one base away suggests this may be a read error.

The sequence derives from a female donor with ankylosing spondylitis or in good health (not recorded which). The sample consisted of blood, either unsorted or a sorted T cell fraction (not recorded which). V is TRBV7-9 and J is TRBJ1-1, with a weak D call TRBD1 (6 bases). The CDR3 coding sequence is TGTGCCAGCATGGACAGAGATAGGACGGACACTGAAGCTTTCTTT. As protein: CASMDRDRTDTEAFF.